The source of this T cell receptor (beta chain) is a study of blood T cell repertoires in COVID-19. Seattle's enrolled individuals joined amid active infection and were then monitored longitudinally. The germline gives CDR1 MDHEN, CDR2 SYDVKM. This CDR3 spans 16 amino acids. V dropped 4 bases and J dropped 6; count of bases not matched to a gene: 15. Assay used: immunoSEQ multiplex PCR; TCRdb lists only in-frame clones, some missing. The sample has tens of thousands of clones; 81% are singletons. Input material: peripheral blood. This receptor was taken from a man in his 70s with COVID-19, enrolled during active disease. The chain carries TRBV28 and TRBJ2-7, with TRBD1 matching 7 bases. The CDR3 DNA sequence: TGTGCCAGCAGTTCCCTCCCGACAGGGAAGGTCGGCGAGCAGTACTTC. Its translation: CASSSLPTGKVGEQYF.